Listed below are T cell receptor beta chains from one sample, sequenced in a study of graft-versus-host responses after intestinal transplantation. Here immunoSEQ multiplex PCR was the method, and the copy in TCRdb shows in-frame clones only, minus some. The table includes more than 3,000 clones, about 94% detected once. The sample was PBMCs, taken 11 days after intestinal transplantation. These receptors all stem from a human patient who received an intestinal transplant, so some T cells may come from the graft donor. CDR3s leave out the opening cysteine and the closing phenylalanine or tryptophan.

v_gene	CDR3aa
TRBV27	ASGLAGVDNEQF
TRBV5-1	ASSLRDRGELSTEAF
TRBV6-1	ASSERAGFYGYT
TRBV19	ASSIAGEETQY
TRBV6-5	ASSSGPTTEQY
TRBV14	ASSQVGGGEQF
TRBV27	ASRVTGYGQPQH
TRBV7-9	ASSSGTDNSNQPQH
TRBV15	ATSRDHRGLTDTQY
TRBV25-1	ASSGRQGWNSPLH
TRBV5-6	ASSQYLVGELF
TRBV5-1	ASSLLGYNTGELF
TRBV10-1	ASSINSTRKTYGYT
TRBV2	ASRLAKNIQY
TRBV30	AWSVRRTEAF
TRBV7-7	ASSPTSQVPYNEQF
TRBV19	ASNKQENQETQY
TRBV5-5	ASSSLAGLSSGELF
TRBV28	ASTPDRLVYEQY
TRBV4-1	ASSQASGELF
TRBV7-9	ASSSPTGSLEQY
TRBV27	ASRIDGYNEQF
TRBV27	ASSLFRGVVHEQY
TRBV15	ATSRGDRPSTDTQY
TRBV27	ASSLSRRDDEQY
TRBV4-1	ASSQVPGGYGYT
TRBV11-1	ASSLELSPYSGEQY